What follows is one T cell receptor beta chain and its context. Its specificity is not known. The sample comes from a study of cytomegalovirus exposure and HLA in healthy donors. Regarding the study as a whole: In a later analysis, TCR beta V- and J-gene trimming showed a link to a missense DCLRE1C variant. For most subjects, TCR beta sequences were reported to predict HLA-A and HLA-B alleles with accuracy.

In the PCR, 60 Vbeta and 13 Jbeta primers were used. The assay was immunoSEQ multiplex PCR, and TCRdb's table has in-frame clones only and misses some. The sample shows under 170,000 clones, less than 85% of them seen only once. V was pared by 0 bases and J by 1 base, with 16 bases between. The germline CDR1 and CDR2 sequences are SGHRS and YFSETQ. The CDR3 consists of 17 residues. The chain combines TRBV5-1 with TRBJ1-1; D may be TRBD1 (5 bases). The sequenced sample consisted of PBMCs. This receptor was taken from a man between 50 and 59 years old in good health and CMV-seropositive. The CDR3 reads CASSLAFGADSNTEAFF. CDR3 DNA: TGCGCCAGCAGCTTGGCTTTTGGGGCAGACTCGAACACTGAAGCTTTCTTT. Complete variable domain (other parts from reference TRBV5-1 and TRBJ1-1): KAGVTQTPRYLIKTRGQQVTLSCSPISGHRSVSWYQQTPGQGLQFLFEYFSETQRNKGNFPGRFSGRQFSNSRSEMNVSTLELGDSALYLCASSLAFGADSNTEAFFGQGTRLTVV.